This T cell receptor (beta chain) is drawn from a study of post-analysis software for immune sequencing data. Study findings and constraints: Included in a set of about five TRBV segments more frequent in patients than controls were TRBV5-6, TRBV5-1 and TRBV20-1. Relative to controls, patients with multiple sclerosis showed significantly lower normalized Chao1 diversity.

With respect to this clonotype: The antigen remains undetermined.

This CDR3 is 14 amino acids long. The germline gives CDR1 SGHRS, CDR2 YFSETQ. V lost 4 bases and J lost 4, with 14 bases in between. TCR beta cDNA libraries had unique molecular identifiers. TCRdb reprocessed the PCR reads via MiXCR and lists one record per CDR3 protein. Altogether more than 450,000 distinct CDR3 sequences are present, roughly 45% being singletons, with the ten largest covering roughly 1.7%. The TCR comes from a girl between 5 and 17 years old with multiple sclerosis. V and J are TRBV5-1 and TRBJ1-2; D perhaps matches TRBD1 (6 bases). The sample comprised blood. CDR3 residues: CASSLDQGPYGYTF. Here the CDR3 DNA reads TGCGCCAGCAGCCTTGATCAGGGGCCCTATGGCTACACCTTC.